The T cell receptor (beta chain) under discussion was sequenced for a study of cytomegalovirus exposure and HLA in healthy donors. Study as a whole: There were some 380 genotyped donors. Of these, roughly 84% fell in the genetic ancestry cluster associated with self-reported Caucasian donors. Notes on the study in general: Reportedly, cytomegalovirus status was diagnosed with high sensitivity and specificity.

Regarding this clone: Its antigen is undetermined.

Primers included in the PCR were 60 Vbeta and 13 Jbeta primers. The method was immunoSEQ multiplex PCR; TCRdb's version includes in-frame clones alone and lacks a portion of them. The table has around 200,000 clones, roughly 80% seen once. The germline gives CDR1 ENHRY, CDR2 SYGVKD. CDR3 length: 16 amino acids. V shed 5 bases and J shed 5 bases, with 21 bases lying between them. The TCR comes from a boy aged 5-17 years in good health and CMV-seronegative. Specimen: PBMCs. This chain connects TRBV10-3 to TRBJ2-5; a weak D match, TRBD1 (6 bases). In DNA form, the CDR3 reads TGTGCCATCAGTATAAAAGCTCAGGGGAGCGGCGAGACCCAGTACTTC. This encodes CAISIKAQGSGETQYF.